One and the same sample provided the 32 T cell receptor beta chains below, sequenced in a study of OX40 agonist ivuxolimab in advanced cancers. The method was immunoSEQ multiplex PCR; TCRdb's version includes in-frame clones alone and lacks a portion of them. The sample contains tens of thousands of clones, approximately 86% of which appear only once. Sequenced material: CD4+ or CD8+ T cells sorted from blood, taken in a trial of the OX40 agonist ivuxolimab. Receptors originate from an adult with an advanced solid tumor such as melanoma, head and neck, liver or kidney cancer.

In DNA form, the CDR3 reads TGTGCCAGCAGCTTAGGCCTAACAGAGACAAACATTCAGTACTTC. Residues: CASSLGLTETNIQYF. The chain uses TRBV13 and TRBJ2-4, with unresolved D. The V and J ends lost 0 bases and 6 bases respectively, with 12 bases between them. This CDR3 is 15 amino acids long. CDR1 and CDR2 from the germline V gene are PRHDT and FYEKMQ (reference sequence).

The chain couples TRBV11-2 to TRBJ1-2; 8 bases agree with TRBD1. Germline CDR1 reads SGHAT; CDR2 reads FQNNGV. The V gene end was trimmed by 0 bases and the J gene end by 6 bases; junction bases not matched to a gene: 6. This CDR3 comprises 15 residues. The CDR3 loop reads CASSLDPQGANGYTF. CDR3 nucleotides: TGTGCCAGCAGCTTAGACCCCCAGGGGGCGAATGGCTACACCTTC.

The V call is TRBV29-1, the J call TRBJ2-5; no firm D call. Germline CDR1 reads SQVTM; CDR2 reads ANQGSEA. Deletions cut 5 bases from V and 4 bases from J, with 14 bases between. This CDR3 has 13 residues. CDR3 region: CSVRATASETQYF. In DNA form, the CDR3 reads TGCAGCGTTCGCGCTACAGCATCAGAGACCCAGTACTTC.

The J gene is TRBJ1-5, the V gene TRBV4-3, with 7 bases identical to TRBD1. V was pared by 0 bases and J by 0 bases, with 8 bases of the junction left unmatched. This CDR3 comprises 18 residues. Germline values: CDR1 LGHNA, CDR2 YSLEER. CDR3 nucleotides: TGCGCCAGCAGCCAAGATGCCAGGGGGACCTATAGCAATCAGCCCCAGCATTTT. Its protein is CASSQDARGTYSNQPQHF.

The V call is TRBV11-1, the J call TRBJ2-7; D is perhaps TRBD1 or TRBD2 (5 bases each). Deletions cut 5 bases from V and 2 bases from J, with 13 bases between. The CDR3 totals 14 residues. Germline CDR1 reads SGHAT; CDR2 reads FQDESV (reference sequence). The DNA of the CDR3 is TGTGCCAGCAGCCCGGGACGGGGACCCTACGAGCAGTACTTC. Protein sequence: CASSPGRGPYEQYF.

This clone has a single count. The chain carries TRBV19 and TRBJ1-4; D not certain. Germline assignment: CDR1 LNHDA and CDR2 SQIVND (reference sequence). The CDR3 sequence is 14 residues long. V lost 6 bases and J lost 0, with 8 bases in between. The CDR3 bases are TGTGCCAGTAGAGGGAACCCAACTAATGAAAAACTGTTTTTT. Its protein product is CASRGNPTNEKLFF.

This chain joins TRBV9 and TRBJ2-3, with D perhaps assigned TRBD1 or TRBD2 (5 bases each). Germline V gives CDR1 SGDLS, CDR2 YYNGEE. Trimming left V 0 bases short and J 0 bases short, with 14 bases between. There are 17 residues in the CDR3. The CDR3 DNA reads TGTGCCAGCAGCGTAGGGTTGGGGGTCTTTAGCACAGATACGCAGTATTTT. It specifies CASSVGLGVFSTDTQYF.

The chain carries TRBV18 and TRBJ2-7; a weak D match, TRBD2 (5 bases). The CDR3 covers 15 residues. With 5 bases removed from V and 7 bases from J, the gap between germline ends came to 21 bases. Per the germline V gene, CDR1 is KGHSH and CDR2 is LQKENI. Here the CDR3 DNA reads TGTGCCAGCTCATCCCAGAACGGGCGAGGGAAAGAGCAGTACTTC. This codes for CASSSQNGRGKEQYF.

The chain carries TRBV6-6 and TRBJ2-7; 7 positions match TRBD2. The V gene's germline CDR1 is MNHNY and CDR2 SVGAGI (reference sequence). The CDR3 runs to 13 residues. The junction had 7 bases not matched to a gene; V was cut back by 11 bases and J by 0 bases. The CDR3 sequence is CAGGRGASYEQYF. As DNA, the CDR3 is TGTGCCGGGGGGAGGGGTGCCTCCTACGAGCAGTACTTC.

In DNA, the CDR3 is TGTGCCAGCAGCTTTGTTAGCGGGGGCCCCAATGAGCAGTTCTTC. Translated: CASSFVSGGPNEQFF. This sequence joins TRBV7-2 and TRBJ2-1; TRBD2 agrees at 9 bases. The CDR3 runs to 15 residues. The J segment lost 6 bases and the V segment lost 3 bases, leaving 6 bases of the junction unmatched. CDR1 and CDR2 (germline): SGHTA, FQGNSA. Filled out from reference TRBV7-2 and TRBJ2-1, the complete variable domain reads GAGVSQSPSNKVTEKGKDVELRCDPISGHTALYWYRQSLGQGLEFLIYFQGNSAPDKSGLPSDRFSAERTGGSVSTLTIQRTQQEDSAVYLCASSFVSGGPNEQFFGPGTRLTVL.

The rearrangement joins TRBV6-5 to TRBJ1-1, with a tentative D call TRBD1 (5 bases). The germline CDR1 and CDR2 sequences are MNHEY and SVGAGI. The CDR3 has 14 amino acids. The V and J ends lost 2 bases and 0 bases respectively, with 7 bases between them. DNA of the CDR3: TGTGCCAGCAGTTACAGGGGACTGAACACTGAAGCTTTCTTT. Translation: CASSYRGLNTEAFF.

This clone was seen a single time. This chain uses TRBV6-5 with TRBJ2-7; D remains unclear. Trimming left V 5 bases short and J 2 bases short, with 4 bases between. The germline CDR1 and CDR2 sequences are MNHEY and SVGAGI. CDR3 size: 11 residues. Here the CDR3 DNA reads TGTGCCAGCAGTAACGCCTACGAGCAGTACTTC. It encodes CASSNAYEQYF.

The chain combines TRBV6-5 with TRBJ1-2; 7 bases match TRBD1. Trimming removed 4 bases from V and 4 bases from J; junction bases left unmatched: 6. The CDR3 has 14 residues. Germline CDR1 is MNHEY and CDR2 is SVGAGI. CDR3 nucleotides: TGTGCCAGCAGTTCTGGGACAGCTGCCTATGGCTACACCTTC. Amino acids: CASSSGTAAYGYTF.

This clone was recorded a few times. The chain links TRBV30 to TRBJ2-1; 12 bases are shared with TRBD2. V lost 0 bases to trimming and J lost 5 bases; unmatched junction nucleotides: 2. Germline V gene lookup returns CDR1 GTSNPN and CDR2 SVGIG (reference sequence). The CDR3 covers 15 residues. CDR3 in amino acids: CAWSVGLAGHNEQFF. Here the CDR3 DNA reads TGTGCCTGGAGTGTGGGACTAGCGGGTCACAATGAGCAGTTCTTC.

The chain has TRBV6-6 and TRBJ2-5, with D maybe TRBD1 (5 bases). The ends were cut back, 2 bases at V and 7 bases at J, with 14 bases in the middle. Germline V gene data show CDR1 as MNHNY and CDR2 as SVGAGI (reference sequence). The CDR3 totals 14 residues. The CDR3 here is CASSYNSQGSTQYF. CDR3 bases: TGTGCCAGCAGTTACAATTCCCAGGGATCGACCCAGTACTTC.

The chain employs TRBV19 and TRBJ1-1; weak D call: TRBD1 (6 bases). Trimming removed 10 bases at V and 1 base at J, with 16 bases between. The CDR3 is made up of 14 amino acids. Looked up from germline, CDR1 is LNHDA and CDR2 is SQIVND (reference sequence). The CDR3 DNA sequence: TGTGCCACTGTCCATGGCAGGGGGAACACTGAAGCTTTCTTT. Encoded protein: CATVHGRGNTEAFF.

This clone has a single count. The V gene is TRBV2, the J gene TRBJ2-1, with 12 bases lining up with TRBD2. This CDR3 has 16 residues. CDR1 and CDR2 (germline): SNHLY, FYNNEI. V shed 6 bases and J 5 bases; nucleotides not matched to a gene: 8. CDR3 nucleotides: TGTGCCAGCAGGGATAGACTAGCGGGGGCCGACAATGAGCAGTTCTTC. This sequence encodes CASRDRLAGADNEQFF.

The V and J genes are TRBV10-3 and TRBJ2-5; TRBD2 might be the D (6 bases). The germline V gene encodes CDR1 ENHRY and CDR2 SYGVKD. CDR3 length: 12 residues. Deletions cut 10 bases from V and 5 bases from J, with 14 bases between. CDR3 sequence (DNA): TGTGCCACTCAACCTGGAGGGGAGACCCAGTACTTC. Translated, it gives CATQPGGETQYF.

The chain uses TRBV29-1 and TRBJ1-1; no clear D gene. With 2 bases removed from V and 5 bases from J, the gap between germline ends came to 6 bases. The CDR3 is 11 amino acids. Germline V gives CDR1 SQVTM, CDR2 ANQGSEA. The CDR3 DNA follows: TGCAGCGTTGAAACCTATACTGAAGCTTTCTTT. This encodes CSVETYTEAFF.

In regard to this clone: Germline is not matched at one junction end, which may reflect a read error. This sequence joins TRBV14 and TRBJ1-2; 7 bases align to TRBD1. Germline V CDR1 and CDR2: SGHDN, FVKESK. The CDR3 length is 18 residues. For the CDR3, the DNA is TGTGCCGGCAGCCAAGATCCCGGGACAGCACTTTGTAACTATGGCTACACCTTC. It is translated as CAGSQDPGTALCNYGYTF.

This chain connects TRBV28 to TRBJ1-2, with 7 bases matching TRBD1. V shed 6 bases, J shed 4 bases, and the junction held 8 bases outside the gene matches. The CDR3 totals 14 residues. CDR1 and CDR2 (germline): MDHEN, SYDVKM. DNA for the CDR3: TGTGCCAGCAGCCATGGACAGGCGGTCTATGGCTACACCTTC. Encoded protein: CASSHGQAVYGYTF.

The J gene is TRBJ1-2, the V gene TRBV2; TRBD1 matches at 8 bases. The germline CDR1 and CDR2 sequences are SNHLY and FYNNEI. V was pared by 10 bases and J by 8 bases, with 9 bases of the junction left unmatched. The CDR3 sequence is 12 residues long. Written as DNA, the CDR3 is TGTGCCACCAAGGACAGGGCGGAGGGCTACACCTTC. Translation: CATKDRAEGYTF. Based on the CDR3 plus reference TRBV2 and TRBJ1-2, the full variable domain is EPEVTQTPSHQVTQMGQEVILRCVPISNHLYFYWYRQILGQKVEFLVSFYNNEISEKSEIFDDQFSVERPDGSNFTLKIRSTKLEDSAMYFCATKDRAEGYTFGSGTRLTVV.

The chain has TRBV19 and TRBJ1-1; 9 bases agree with TRBD1. The CDR3 runs to 17 residues. Per germline, CDR1 LNHDA and CDR2 SQIVND (reference sequence). The J segment lost 0 bases and the V segment lost 4 bases, leaving 9 bases of the junction unmatched. Here the CDR3 reads CASSTAWDREMNTEAFF. The DNA for the CDR3 is TGTGCCAGTAGTACCGCTTGGGACAGGGAGATGAACACTGAAGCTTTCTTT.

This clone was recorded only once. The chain couples TRBV6-4 to TRBJ2-7; tentative D call: TRBD1 (5 bases). Germline V gene data show CDR1 as MRHNA and CDR2 as SNTAGT. The V end lost 4 bases, the J end lost 2 bases, and 12 bases lay between the germline ends. The CDR3 contains 14 residues. CDR3 sequence reads: CASSVGASTYEQYF. The CDR3 DNA reads TGTGCCAGCAGTGTAGGGGCCTCCACCTACGAGCAGTACTTC.

As for this clone: At one boundary the junction diverges from the germline segment, which might be a read error. This rearrangement joins TRBV7-2 to TRBJ1-2; D unresolved. The germline gives CDR1 SGHTA, CDR2 FQGNSA. This CDR3 contains 13 residues. The CDR3 DNA follows: TGTGCCGGCAGCTCATCTCTGGACTATGGCTACACCTTC. Translation: CAGSSSLDYGYTF.

The V call is TRBV7-9, the J call TRBJ1-6; tentatively, D is TRBD1 (6 bases). The germline V gene has CDR1 SEHNR and CDR2 FQNEAQ (reference sequence). The CDR3 consists of 18 residues. V lost 2 bases and J lost 1, with 15 bases in between. In DNA, the CDR3 is TGTGCCAGCAGCTTATCCAGGGGAGGGGAATCCTATAATTCACCCCTCCACTTT. It is translated as CASSLSRGGESYNSPLHF.

V usage is TRBV7-9 and J usage is TRBJ1-5; D unclear. In germline, CDR1 is SEHNR, CDR2 FQNEAQ (reference sequence). V lost 1 base and J lost 0, with 4 bases in between. CDR3 length equals 14 residues. The CDR3 sequence: CASSLGDSNQPQHF. The CDR3 bases are TGTGCCAGCAGCTTAGGGGATAGCAATCAGCCCCAGCATTTT.

The chain joins TRBV5-1 to TRBJ2-5; 8 nucleotides match TRBD2. V lost 2 bases, J lost 2 bases, and 2 bases stayed unmatched. Germline V lookup: CDR1 SGHRS, CDR2 YFSETQ. This CDR3 spans 14 amino acids. Written as DNA, the CDR3 is TGCGCCAGCAGCTTCAGCGGGGGTCAAGAGACCCAGTACTTC. This encodes CASSFSGGQETQYF. The full variable domain, completed using reference TRBV5-1 and TRBJ2-5, is KAGVTQTPRYLIKTRGQQVTLSCSPISGHRSVSWYQQTPGQGLQFLFEYFSETQRNKGNFPGRFSGRQFSNSRSEMNVSTLELGDSALYLCASSFSGGQETQYFGPGTRLLVL.

The chain employs TRBV11-1 and TRBJ1-5; TRBD1 aligns across 9 bases. The CDR3 covers 17 residues. Germline CDR1 and CDR2: SGHAT and FQDESV (reference sequence). V shed 5 bases and J 3 bases; nucleotides not matched to a gene: 11. The CDR3 region has the DNA TGTGCCAGCAGCCGTCACGCGACAGGGGGTGCCAATCAGCCCCAGCATTTT. Translation: CASSRHATGGANQPQHF.

The gene calls are TRBV18 and TRBJ2-1; the match to TRBD2 covers 16 bases. CDR1 is KGHSH, CDR2 LQKENI, per germline. This CDR3 is 18 amino acids long. Unmatched junction bases numbered 10, after V lost 5 bases and J lost 6 bases. The CDR3 sequence is CASSSTPGLAGGGNEQFF. The DNA of the CDR3 is TGTGCCAGCTCATCGACCCCGGGACTAGCGGGGGGGGGCAATGAGCAGTTCTTC.

V and J are TRBV5-1 and TRBJ2-3; 11 bases are shared with TRBD2. The CDR3 loop spans 16 amino acids. The germline V gene encodes CDR1 SGHRS and CDR2 YFSETQ. V was clipped by 4 bases and J by 2 bases; unmatched bases: 6. CDR3 in DNA: TGCGCCAGCAGCGAAGGTAGCGGGGGGGCCACAGATACGCAGTATTTT. Amino acids: CASSEGSGGATDTQYF. Drawing the rest from reference TRBV5-1 and TRBJ2-3, the complete variable domain is KAGVTQTPRYLIKTRGQQVTLSCSPISGHRSVSWYQQTPGQGLQFLFEYFSETQRNKGNFPGRFSGRQFSNSRSEMNVSTLELGDSALYLCASSEGSGGATDTQYFGPGTRLTVL.

The rearrangement links TRBV7-9 to TRBJ2-7, with unresolved D. Germline assignment: CDR1 SEHNR and CDR2 FQNEAQ (reference sequence). The CDR3 is made up of 12 amino acids. Trimming removed 1 base at V and 13 bases at J, with 14 bases between. This CDR3 reads CASSLGPGPTYF. CDR3 bases: TGTGCCAGCAGCTTAGGCCCTGGTCCTACCTACTTC. The full variable domain, in which reference TRBV7-9 and TRBJ2-7 provide the parts outside the CDR3, is DTGVSQNPRHKITKRGQNVTFRCDPISEHNRLYWYRQTLGQGPEFLTYFQNEAQLEKSRLLSDRFSAERPKGSFSTLEIQRTEQGDSAMYLCASSLGPGPTYFGPGTRLTVT.